This entry describes one T cell receptor (beta chain). What it binds is unknown. Germline V lookup: CDR1 LGHNA, CDR2 YSLEER. The CDR3 length is 15 residues. Trimming left V 0 bases short and J 2 bases short, with 10 bases between. This sample stems from a study of T cell responses to AZD1222 COVID-19 vaccine. Findings of the study overall: Baseline seropositivity occurred in only six or seven AZD1222 recipients.

Some clones are missing from TCRdb's copy, which holds only in-frame ones; the method was immunoSEQ multiplex PCR. The sample consists of some 180,000 clones, 85% to 95% of them appearing once. V usage is TRBV4-3 and J usage is TRBJ1-1; maybe TRBD1 (5 bases). The clonotype was recovered from an adult in good health. Sequencing used peripheral blood, obtained on day 0 of AZD1222 vaccination. CDR3 loop: CASSQDGTHNTEAFF. DNA of the CDR3: TGCGCCAGCAGCCAAGACGGGACGCATAACACTGAAGCTTTCTTT.